This T cell receptor (beta chain) is from a study of T cell changes during pregnancy in multiple sclerosis. Libraries were prepared by immunoSEQ multiplex PCR; TCRdb keeps only in-frame clonotypes and omits some of them. Here the sample spans tens of thousands of clones, around 90% being singletons. The CDR3 has 15 amino acids. CDR1 is SGDLS, CDR2 YYNGEE, per germline. V was cut by 3 bases and J by 1 base, with 13 bases left in between. This material consisted of peripheral blood, taken in the third trimester of pregnancy. The chain joins TRBV9 to TRBJ1-1; D possibly corresponds to TRBD1 (6 bases). The sequence was obtained from a female donor with multiple sclerosis, enrolled in a pregnancy study. CDR3 bases: TGTGCCAGCAGCGATACAGGGTTGTCGAACACTGAAGCTTTCTTT. Translation: CASSDTGLSNTEAFF. Supplemented by reference TRBV9 and TRBJ1-1, the full variable domain reads DSGVTQTPKHLITATGQRVTLRCSPRSGDLSVYWYQQSLDQGLQFLIQYYNGEERAKGNILERFSAQQFPDLHSELNLSSLELGDSALYFCASSDTGLSNTEAFFGQGTRLTVV.